One and the same sample provided the 23 T cell receptor beta chains below, sequenced in a study of beta chain features in type 1 diabetes. General study points: All four CD4+ subsets of Type 1 diabetes patients contained TCRB CDR3s that were moderately but significantly shorter.

No antigen has been assigned to these receptors. Isolated RNA was reverse transcribed in full, so expressed TCRB transcripts were sequenced. Some clones are missing from TCRdb's copy, which holds only in-frame ones; the method was immunoSEQ multiplex PCR. The data hold some 350,000 clones, with approximately 13% observed a single time. The material sequenced was naive CD4+ T cells from blood. The receptors derive from a woman younger than 30 with type 1 diabetes.

This clone showed up just a few times. The CDR3 DNA is TGTGCCTGGAGCGGACAGGGTGGCGAGCAGTACTTC. This translates into CAWSGQGGEQYF. The chain joins TRBV30 to TRBJ2-7; TRBD1 aligns across 8 bases. Germline CDR1 and CDR2: GTSNPN and SVGIG (reference sequence). This CDR3 contains 12 residues. The junction had 4 bases not matched to a gene; V was cut back by 3 bases and J by 6 bases.

This clone was counted only a few times. This sequence joins TRBV14 and TRBJ2-7, with a weak D call TRBD1 (6 bases). There are 13 residues in the CDR3. Trimming removed 4 bases from V and 4 bases from J, with 11 bases in between. CDR1 SGHDN and CDR2 FVKESK come from the germline V gene. The CDR3 loop reads CASSLPQGYEQYV. CDR3 bases: TGTGCCAGCAGCCTCCCACAGGGTTACGAGCAGTACGTC.

The chain has TRBV5-6 and TRBJ1-2, with D possibly TRBD1 on 5 matching bases. Germline CDR1 and CDR2: SGHDT and YYEEEE. The CDR3 loop spans 15 amino acids. V gave up 2 bases and J gave up 8 bases, with 19 bases separating them. CDR3 coding DNA: TGTGCCAGCAGCTTTTGGTCCCGGGGGTTGCGAGGCTACACCTTC. This gives the protein CASSFWSRGLRGYTF.

V and J are TRBV7-2 and TRBJ2-7; TRBD2 matches 10 bases. Germline CDR1 is SGHTA and CDR2 is FQGNSA. The trim removed 5 bases at V and 7 bases at J, leaving 8 bases unmatched. The CDR3 totals 14 residues. The CDR3: CASSKREGREEQYF. The CDR3 nucleotides read TGTGCCAGCAGCAAGCGGGAGGGCCGGGAAGAGCAGTACTTC.

This clone was counted a few times. The CDR3 is CAWSVSGRGETQYF. The CDR3 DNA follows: TGTGCCTGGAGCGTTAGCGGGAGGGGAGAGACCCAGTACTTC. This chain links TRBV30 with TRBJ2-5; 11 bases align to TRBD2. J gave up 4 bases and V 3 bases, and 4 bases lay outside the gene matches. This CDR3 comprises 14 residues. Germline CDR1 and CDR2: GTSNPN and SVGIG (reference sequence).

The chain has TRBV7-9 and TRBJ1-1; unclear D gene. CDR3 length equals 16 residues. Germline V CDR1 and CDR2: SEHNR, FQNEAQ (reference sequence). V lost 4 bases and J 4 bases, leaving 19 bases between the germline ends. CDR3 coding DNA: TGTGCCAGCAGCTACCCCCCCACATCGGCAGGCACTGAAGCTTTCTTT. As protein: CASSYPPTSAGTEAFF.

This clone was detected only a few times. Other nucleotide sequences from this sample produce the same CDR3. V gene TRBV28 combines with J gene TRBJ2-1; D gene ambiguous. The germline CDR1 and CDR2 sequences are MDHEN and SYDVKM. V was trimmed by 6 bases and J by 3 bases, leaving 6 bases between them. The CDR3 contains 12 residues. In DNA form, the CDR3 reads TGTGCCAGCAGCCTTAGCTACAATGAGCAGTTCTTC. This gives the protein CASSLSYNEQFF.

This clone was observed a few times. This chain connects TRBV28 to TRBJ2-1; D is undetermined. Trimming pared 7 bases from V and 3 bases from J, leaving 7 bases between. The germline CDR1 and CDR2 sequences are MDHEN and SYDVKM. CDR3 length: 12 residues. The CDR3 loop reads CASNPNYNEQFF. As DNA, the CDR3 is TGTGCCAGCAACCCTAACTACAATGAGCAGTTCTTC. The whole variable domain, remainder taken from reference TRBV28 and TRBJ2-1, is DVKVTQSSRYLVKRTGEKVFLECVQDMDHENMFWYRQDPGLGLRLIYFSYDVKMKEKGDIPEGYSVSREKKERFSLILESASTNQTSMYLCASNPNYNEQFFGPGTRLTVL.

This chain links TRBV4-3 with TRBJ2-6; TRBD1 matches at 10 bases. CDR1 and CDR2 (germline): LGHNA, YSLEER. V lost 5 bases to trimming and J lost 2 bases; unmatched junction nucleotides: 12. The CDR3 contains 19 residues. In nucleotides, the CDR3 is TGCGCCAGCAGCACAAAGACCGGGACAGGGGTAACTGGGGCCAACGTCCTGACTTTC. The encoded protein is CASSTKTGTGVTGANVLTF.

The chain employs TRBV10-3 and TRBJ2-7; TRBD1 aligns across 7 bases. Trimming cost V 2 bases and J 3 bases; bases outside gene matches: 10. The CDR3 runs to 16 residues. The germline V gene has CDR1 ENHRY and CDR2 SYGVKD. The CDR3 loop is CAISEPRTGRRYEQYF. CDR3 coding DNA: TGTGCCATCAGTGAGCCCAGGACAGGTCGGCGCTACGAGCAGTACTTC.

The table lists this clone with a few counts. V is TRBV7-2 and J is TRBJ2-7, with 7 bases fitting TRBD2. Germline CDR1 is SGHTA and CDR2 is FQGNSA. J lost 0 bases, V lost 6 bases, and 5 bases had no gene match. This CDR3 comprises 14 residues. In nucleotides, the CDR3 is TGTGCCAGCAGACCTAGCGGAAGCTCCTACGAGCAGTACTTC. Translation: CASRPSGSSYEQYF. Together with reference TRBV7-2 and TRBJ2-7, the CDR3 gives the full variable domain: GAGVSQSPSNKVTEKGKDVELRCDPISGHTALYWYRQSLGQGLEFLIYFQGNSAPDKSGLPSDRFSAERTGGSVSTLTIQRTQQEDSAVYLCASRPSGSSYEQYFGPGTRLTVT.

The chain couples TRBV5-6 to TRBJ1-5; D unclear. Germline values: CDR1 SGHDT, CDR2 YYEEEE. This CDR3 region has 14 residues. Trimming took off 0 bases at V and 4 bases at J, with 8 bases between the two ends. CDR3 DNA sequence: TGTGCCAGCAGCTTGGGGGCCCCGAATCAGCCCCAGCATTTT. It yields the protein CASSLGAPNQPQHF. Using reference TRBV5-6 and TRBJ1-5 for the parts outside the CDR3, the full variable domain is DAGVTQSPTHLIKTRGQQVTLRCSPKSGHDTVSWYQQALGQGPQFIFQYYEEEERQRGNFPDRFSGHQFPNYSSELNVNALLLGDSALYLCASSLGAPNQPQHFGDGTRLSIL.

This clone has more than one count but fewer than ten. This sample includes further DNA sequences coding for the same CDR3. This chain uses TRBV30 with TRBJ1-1; 10 nucleotides align to TRBD1. From germline, CDR1 is GTSNPN and CDR2 SVGIG (reference sequence). This CDR3 comprises 13 residues. Losses at the gene ends were 1 base for V and 4 bases for J; bases not matched to a gene: 0. Written as DNA, the CDR3 is TGTGCCTGGAGTGGGACAGGGGGCACTGAAGCTTTCTTT. It yields the protein CAWSGTGGTEAFF.

The rearrangement joins TRBV7-2 to TRBJ2-2, with D possibly TRBD1 on 6 matching bases. This CDR3 region has 15 residues. The germline CDR1 and CDR2 sequences are SGHTA and FQGNSA. V was trimmed by 5 bases and J by 5 bases, leaving 15 bases between them. The CDR3 nucleotides are TGTGCCAGCAGCACCCAGGGGTCGCTGACCGGGGAGCTGTTTTTT. Translating it yields CASSTQGSLTGELFF.

This clone was seen a handful of times. The chain carries TRBV18 and TRBJ2-5; D possibly corresponds to TRBD1 (6 bases). V lost 3 bases, J lost 4 bases, and 12 bases lay in between. CDR3 length: 14 residues. Germline V gives CDR1 KGHSH, CDR2 LQKENI. The CDR3 coding sequence is TGTGCCAGCTCACCCTTACAGGGAGCAGAGACCCAGTACTTC. Protein sequence: CASSPLQGAETQYF.

This clone was observed many times. This chain joins TRBV4-3 and TRBJ2-7; 10 bases are shared with TRBD2. J gave up 3 bases and V 5 bases, and 7 bases lay outside the gene matches. CDR1 LGHNA and CDR2 YSLEER come from the germline V gene. This CDR3 has 15 amino acids. Written as DNA, the CDR3 is TGCGCCAGCAGCTTACGTCTAGCGGGAGACTACGAGCAGTACGTC. As protein: CASSLRLAGDYEQYV.

This clone was counted a few times. The CDR3 sequence is CASSYVEGAVIQYF. DNA for the CDR3: TGTGCCAGTAGTTATGTAGAGGGGGCGGTCATTCAGTACTTC. The genes are TRBV19 and TRBJ2-4; 7 bases are shared with TRBD1. V trimming: 5 bases; J trimming: 9 bases; junction bases outside the gene matches: 10. The CDR3 is 14 amino acids. CDR1 is LNHDA, CDR2 SQIVND, per germline (reference sequence).

The chain employs TRBV10-3 and TRBJ2-5; 8 bases agree with TRBD1. The CDR3 is made up of 15 amino acids. The germline V gene has CDR1 ENHRY and CDR2 SYGVKD. V gave up 4 bases and J gave up 5 bases; unmatched junction bases: 9. The CDR3 sequence: CAISARTGTRETQYF. In nucleotides, the CDR3 is TGTGCCATCAGTGCCCGGACAGGGACAAGGGAGACCCAGTACTTC.

This clone was observed a few times. The chain couples TRBV18 to TRBJ2-1, with 7 bases lining up with TRBD2. Germline V gives CDR1 KGHSH, CDR2 LQKENI. The CDR3 is 15 residues long. After removal of 4 bases from V and 9 bases from J, the junction contained 12 bases not matched to a gene. Here the CDR3 DNA reads TGTGCCAGCTCACAGACTAGCTCTCCTGGGGGTGAGCAGTTCTTC. Its protein is CASSQTSSPGGEQFF.

The chain links TRBV6-5 to TRBJ2-1; maybe TRBD2 (7 bases). This CDR3 contains 13 residues. V was cut by 6 bases and J by 8 bases, with 14 bases left in between. Germline CDR1 reads MNHEY; CDR2 reads SVGAGI. The CDR3 loop is CASRPPGGHEQFF. The CDR3, as DNA: TGTGCCAGCAGACCCCCGGGGGGCCATGAGCAGTTCTTC.

This clone occurred a few times. The chain employs TRBV30 and TRBJ2-1, with TRBD2 matching over 12 bases. Germline V gives CDR1 GTSNPN, CDR2 SVGIG (reference sequence). J was trimmed by 4 bases and V by 3 bases; bases with no gene match: 16. The CDR3 length is 19 residues. The DNA for the CDR3 is TGTGCCTGGAGATCCGGGACTAGCGGGTCCCTTACCTCTTACAATGAGCAGTTCTTC. This encodes CAWRSGTSGSLTSYNEQFF.

The rearrangement links TRBV7-2 to TRBJ1-5; D is unresolved. Germline CDR1 reads SGHTA; CDR2 reads FQGNSA. The CDR3 is made up of 16 amino acids. V was clipped by 1 base and J by 6 bases, with 16 bases between them. The CDR3 region is CASSLGNSGMGQPQHF. CDR3 DNA: TGTGCCAGCAGCTTAGGGAATTCGGGAATGGGTCAGCCCCAGCATTTT. Variable domain in full (rest from reference TRBV7-2 and TRBJ1-5): GAGVSQSPSNKVTEKGKDVELRCDPISGHTALYWYRQSLGQGLEFLIYFQGNSAPDKSGLPSDRFSAERTGGSVSTLTIQRTQQEDSAVYLCASSLGNSGMGQPQHFGDGTRLSIL.

Only a few counts were recorded for this clone. This chain links TRBV29-1 with TRBJ2-5; 7 bases line up with TRBD1. The better agreement between TRBJ2-7 and the DNA end casts doubt on the J call. CDR1 is SQVTM and CDR2 is ANQGSEA in the germline V gene. The CDR3 is 14 residues long. The CDR3 nucleotides read TGCAGCGTGCGGGTCAGGACAGGCGTATACGAGCAGTACTTC. This encodes CSVRVRTGVYEQYF.